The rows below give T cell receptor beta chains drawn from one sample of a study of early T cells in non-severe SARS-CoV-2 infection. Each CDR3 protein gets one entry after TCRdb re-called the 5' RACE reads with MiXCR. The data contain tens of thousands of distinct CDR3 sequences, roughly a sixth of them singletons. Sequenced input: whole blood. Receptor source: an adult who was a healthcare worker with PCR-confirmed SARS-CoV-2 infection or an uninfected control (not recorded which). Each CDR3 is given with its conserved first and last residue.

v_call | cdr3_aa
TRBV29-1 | CSVHITEAFF
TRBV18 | CASSPGTGVNSPLHF
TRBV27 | CASKSSSYNSPLHF
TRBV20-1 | CSATPTSGRKSDTQYF
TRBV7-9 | CASSPPVNSPLHF
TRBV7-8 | CASSYPTAGGYEQFF
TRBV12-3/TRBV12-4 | CASSLRASGGSGANVLTF
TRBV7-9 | CASSRSGSSYEQYF
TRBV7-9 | CASSLAEWGRRGTDTQYF
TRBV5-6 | CASSFGLAGNNEQFF
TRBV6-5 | CASSGQARYGYTF
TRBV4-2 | CASSPRGTSGGRTPDTQYF
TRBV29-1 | CSVPGDINEQYF
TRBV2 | CASSGTGSNQPQHF
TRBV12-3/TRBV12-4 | CASSPRQGSGNTIYF
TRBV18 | CASSPQRGHEKLFF
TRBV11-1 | CASSLDTYQETQYF
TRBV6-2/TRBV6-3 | CASSYQTSGGAGDTQYF
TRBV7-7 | CASSSNPGGDEQFF
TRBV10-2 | CASSGLGAYEQYF
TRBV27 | CASTQPSGGPRSYNEQFF
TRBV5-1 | CASSGPRNASGNTIYF
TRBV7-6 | CASSLVGNEQFF
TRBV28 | CASSWGATEAFF
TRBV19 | CASSIREQPQHF
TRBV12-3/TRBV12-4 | CASSAGTAYQETQYF
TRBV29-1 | CSVEGGVYGYTF
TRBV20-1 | CSARVASYEQYF
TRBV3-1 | CASSQEQGYNEQFF
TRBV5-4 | CASIKPGLTYNEQFF
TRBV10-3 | CAISPTGKETQYF
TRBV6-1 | CASSDPRGQKYNEQFF
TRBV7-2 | CASSSDRGYGYTF
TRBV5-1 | CASSPQVGGQETQYF
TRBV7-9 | CASSLEGRLTEAFF
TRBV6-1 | CASSARGLLGGANVLTF
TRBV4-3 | CASSQSRTRSSYNSPLHF
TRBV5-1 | CASSLWTGSYEQYF
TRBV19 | CASSILLGSNTGELFF
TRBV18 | CASSPRGFSLGTDTQYF
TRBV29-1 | CSVQTDTGELFF
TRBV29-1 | CSVGQVQETQYF
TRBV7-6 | CASSKEALAGVAGNEQFF
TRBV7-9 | CASSLARSTYQGNQPQHF
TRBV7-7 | CASSLAMTAYNEQFF
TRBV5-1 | CASGPAGQGAMGTDTQYF
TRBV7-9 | CASSLRAGERTDTQYF
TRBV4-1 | CASSQAGTGQNEQFF
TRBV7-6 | CASSLEANEKLFF